The 8 T cell receptor beta chains below were found in one sample sequenced in a study of breast tumors, draining lymph nodes, adjacent tissues (TCRdb year 2016). Libraries came from multiplex PCR. Instrument on record: Illumina HiSeq 2000. TCRdb applied fastp at Q25 and MiXCR to the public reads, then kept only in-frame beta chains. Records with the same CDR3 protein are collapsed into one entry carrying the most frequent genes and DNA. This sample is represented by 30,000 to 35,000 distinct CDR3 sequences; approximately 63% of them were singletons. The biggest ten clones account for more than 15% of the sample. Sequences were obtained from breast tumor tissue. These receptors came from a female donor with breast cancer. Some clones in this sample may be carry-over from other donors' samples.

The chain links TRBV7-2 to TRBJ2-7, with D unclear. Trimming took 1 base from V and 3 from J, leaving 10 bases between them. The CDR3 totals 14 residues. CDR1 is SGHTA and CDR2 is FQGNSA in the germline V gene. The CDR3 region has the DNA TGTGCCAGCAGCTTAGGAAGTCGGATCTACGAGCAGTACTTC. The encoded protein is CASSLGSRIYEQYF.

The genes are TRBV19 and TRBJ1-6; the D gene is possibly TRBD1 (6 bases). CDR1 is LNHDA, CDR2 SQIVND, per germline (reference sequence). The V gene lost 9 bases and the J gene lost 2 bases, with 14 bases spanning the gap. CDR3 length: 15 residues. The CDR3 here is CASTEGGTYNSPLHF. In DNA form, the CDR3 reads TGTGCCAGCACAGAGGGGGGCACCTATAATTCACCCCTCCACTTT.

This sequence joins TRBV3-1 and TRBJ2-7; 12 bases map to TRBD2. The CDR3 totals 16 residues. Losses at the gene ends were 3 bases for V and 5 bases for J; bases not matched to a gene: 8. CDR1 is LGHDT, CDR2 YNNKEL, per germline (reference sequence). The CDR3 coding sequence is TGTGCCAGCAGCCATGGCCCTAGCGGGAGGGGACACGAGCAGTACTTC. Protein product: CASSHGPSGRGHEQYF.

The rearrangement links TRBV20-1 to TRBJ1-4; D uncertain. V was cut by 3 bases and J by 8 bases, with 7 bases left in between. Germline-derived CDR1 and CDR2 are DFQATT and SNEGSKA (reference sequence). This CDR3 is built from 11 residues. The CDR3 DNA reads TGCAGTGCTAGGATGAGCGAAAAACTGTTTTTT. As protein: CSARMSEKLFF.

This clonotype was counted ten times or more. A much larger clone lies a single base off, so this may be a read error. V usage is TRBV7-9 and J usage is TRBJ2-3; D is perhaps TRBD2 (7 bases). CDR1 and CDR2 from the germline V gene are SEHNR and FQNEAQ (reference sequence). The CDR3 sequence is 17 residues long. The CDR3 spells CASSLGSRGGYTDPQYF. The CDR3 DNA reads TGTGCCAGCAGCTTAGGCAGTAGGGGGGGCTACACAGATCCGCAGTATTTT.

This clonotype was recorded many times. The DNA of the CDR3 is TGTGCCAGCAGTTTTGCGGGAGGCCCGACCCCACCCGGGGAGCTGTTTTTT. This gives the protein CASSFAGGPTPPGELFF. The chain recombines TRBV28 with TRBJ2-2; 8 bases map to TRBD2. Losses at the gene ends were 3 bases for V and 6 bases for J; bases not matched to a gene: 12. The CDR3 is 17 amino acids. Germline CDR1 reads MDHEN; CDR2 reads SYDVKM.

The V and J genes are TRBV7-2 and TRBJ1-6, with D possibly being TRBD1 (5 bases). Per the germline V gene, CDR1 is SGHTA and CDR2 is FQGNSA. This CDR3 is 16 amino acids long. V lost 5 bases to trimming and J lost 6 bases, with 17 bases between them. The CDR3 is CASSPGAGTSNSPLHF. CDR3 sequence (DNA): TGTGCCAGCAGCCCCGGGGCAGGGACTAGTAATTCACCCCTCCACTTT.

This rearrangement joins TRBV2 to TRBJ2-7; TRBD2 matches at 12 bases. Germline values: CDR1 SNHLY, CDR2 FYNNEI. V was clipped by 5 bases and J by 5 bases; unmatched bases: 7. This CDR3 is built from 15 residues. CDR3 sequence (DNA): TGTGCCAGCAGTTGGACTAGCGGGATAGACGACGAGCAGTACTTC. Its translation: CASSWTSGIDDEQYF.